This paragraph reports one T cell receptor beta chain. Its specificity is not known. TCRdb keeps only in-frame clones here, not all; method: immunoSEQ multiplex PCR. The top ten hold about 5% of the sample, which has around 130,000 clones, more than 75% seen once. These data are taken from a study of radiation and T cells in renal cell carcinoma. With V trimmed by 4 bases and J by 4 bases, 7 bases remained unmatched. The CDR3 is made up of 15 amino acids. The V gene's germline CDR1 is SGHNT and CDR2 YYREEE (reference sequence). The sample's time point: blood 2 weeks post-SBRT. Stated treatment: 15 Gy SBRT to primary tumor, nephrectomy 4 weeks later. Blood was sampled at baseline, 2 weeks and 4 weeks after SBRT. Study-wide points: Top tumor clonotypes rose in blood 2 weeks post-radiation, then contracted.

This clonotype was sampled from a woman in her seventies with renal cell carcinoma. The chain employs TRBV5-4 and TRBJ2-1; TRBD1 aligns across 8 bases. The source material was blood, sampled from a patient whose treatment included radiotherapy and nephrectomy. This CDR3 is CASSPGTGEYNEQFF. The DNA of the CDR3 is TGTGCCAGCAGCCCCGGGACAGGAGAATACAATGAGCAGTTCTTC.